These 18 T cell receptor beta chains share one sample of origin, sequenced in a study of radiotherapy plus CTLA-4 blockade in lung cancer. TCRdb's table, derived via immunoSEQ multiplex PCR, lists solely in-frame clones and lacks some. This sample has approximately 85,000 clones; about 90% occur once, and the top ten carry about 2%. The sample was peripheral blood, taken from a patient treated with radiotherapy plus ipilimumab. These receptors came from a human donor with non-small cell lung cancer who had a partial response to radiotherapy plus ipilimumab.

The chain carries TRBV19 and TRBJ1-1; tentative D call: TRBD1 (5 bases). Between the trimmed V and J ends, which lost 6 bases and 6 bases, there was a span of 14 bases. This CDR3 has 13 residues. Germline assignment: CDR1 LNHDA and CDR2 SQIVND (reference sequence). The CDR3 loop is CASRSGLSPEAFF. CDR3 nucleotide sequence: TGTGCCAGTAGATCGGGACTCTCCCCTGAAGCTTTCTTT.

The rearrangement uses TRBV19 and TRBJ2-5; perhaps TRBD1 as D (6 bases). Per germline, CDR1 LNHDA and CDR2 SQIVND (reference sequence). The length of the CDR3 is 16 residues. V shed 0 bases and J shed 5 bases, with 16 bases lying between them. The CDR3 sequence is CASSIDGARGQETQYF. CDR3 in DNA: TGTGCCAGTAGTATAGATGGGGCCAGGGGCCAGGAGACCCAGTACTTC. Using reference TRBV19 and TRBJ2-5 for the parts outside the CDR3, the full variable domain is DGGITQSPKYLFRKEGQNVTLSCEQNLNHDAMYWYRQDPGQGLRLIYYSQIVNDFQKGDIAEGYSVSREKKESFPLTVTSAQKNPTAFYLCASSIDGARGQETQYFGPGTRLLVL.

The genes are TRBV10-3 and TRBJ2-1; a possible D gene is TRBD1 (5 bases). Trimming pared 4 bases from V and 5 bases from J, leaving 12 bases between. The CDR3 sequence is 14 residues long. Germline-derived CDR1 and CDR2 are ENHRY and SYGVKD. CDR3 sequence (DNA): TGTGCCATCAGTGGTCAGGGTGGCGACAATGAGCAGTTCTTC. This codes for CAISGQGGDNEQFF.

V gene TRBV7-9 combines with J gene TRBJ2-3; 8 positions agree with TRBD1. The CDR3 totals 15 residues. J lost 5 bases, V lost 4 bases, and 8 bases had no gene match. Per germline, CDR1 SEHNR and CDR2 FQNEAQ (reference sequence). The CDR3: CASSSGQGEVDTQYF. For the CDR3, the DNA is TGTGCCAGCAGCTCAGGACAGGGTGAGGTAGATACGCAGTATTTT.

This clone was seen once. The chain links TRBV4-1 to TRBJ2-7, with a possible D match to TRBD2 (6 bases). V was pared by 2 bases and J by 7 bases, with 21 bases between. Germline loops: CDR1 MGHRA, CDR2 YSYEKL. The CDR3 has 16 amino acids. The CDR3 sequence is CASSQPRLGLMGEQYF. CDR3 coding DNA: TGCGCCAGCAGCCAACCTAGACTAGGGCTAATGGGGGAGCAGTACTTC.

This chain connects TRBV30 to TRBJ1-2, with TRBD1 matching over 7 bases. Germline CDR1 GTSNPN, CDR2 SVGIG (reference sequence). The CDR3 spans 12 residues. Trimming cost V 5 bases and J 8 bases; bases outside gene matches: 8. The CDR3 region has the DNA TGTGCCTGGGACAGGGACCGGGGCGGCTACACCTTC. Encoded protein: CAWDRDRGGYTF.

This clone was observed a handful of times. The chain joins TRBV5-1 to TRBJ1-4, with D hard to call. V shed 0 bases and J shed 0 bases, with 3 bases lying between them. This CDR3 is 14 amino acids long. The germline V gene has CDR1 SGHRS and CDR2 YFSETQ. CDR3 loop: CASSLDTTNEKLFF. The CDR3 nucleotides read TGCGCCAGCAGCTTGGATACAACTAATGAAAAACTGTTTTTT.

This rearrangement joins TRBV28 to TRBJ1-2; D is possibly TRBD1 (5 bases). The germline V and J ends were trimmed by 6 bases and 3 bases, with 8 bases remaining between them. CDR3 length: 12 residues. The germline V gene encodes CDR1 MDHEN and CDR2 SYDVKM. This CDR3 is CASSLTDYGYTF. The CDR3, as DNA: TGTGCCAGCAGCCTGACAGACTATGGCTACACCTTC.

The CDR3 nucleotides are TGCGCCAGCAGCCTGAAGGGGTTGGGTGCCACTGAAGCTTTCTTT. Translation: CASSLKGLGATEAFF. The genes are TRBV5-1 and TRBJ1-1; perhaps TRBD1 as D (5 bases). CDR3 length: 15 residues. Looked up from germline, CDR1 is SGHRS and CDR2 is YFSETQ. V lost 4 bases, J lost 4 bases, and 17 bases lay in between.

The V call is TRBV2, the J call TRBJ1-5, with 11 bases that match TRBD1. The CDR3 runs to 18 residues. Germline values: CDR1 SNHLY, CDR2 FYNNEI. The V gene end was trimmed by 4 bases and the J gene end by 0 bases; junction bases not matched to a gene: 8. CDR3 amino acids: CASSVGTGGLYSNQPQHF. CDR3 DNA: TGTGCCAGCAGTGTCGGGACAGGGGGACTCTATAGCAATCAGCCCCAGCATTTT.

The rearrangement joins TRBV7-9 to TRBJ1-3; 10 bases agree with TRBD1. Trimming at V came to 9 bases and at J to 4 bases, leaving 0 bases not matched to a gene. This CDR3 contains 12 residues. The V gene's germline CDR1 is SEHNR and CDR2 FQNEAQ (reference sequence). In DNA, the CDR3 is TGTGCCAGGGGACAGGGGGGAAACACCATATATTTT. Its protein product is CARGQGGNTIYF.

The chain combines TRBV28 with TRBJ1-1; D is unclear. The germline gives CDR1 MDHEN, CDR2 SYDVKM. There are 15 residues in the CDR3. V was trimmed by 3 bases and J by 7 bases, leaving 18 bases between them. The CDR3 region has the DNA TGTGCCAGCAGTTTCCGGGGTCTCGGAACTAGTGAAGCTTTCTTT. This gives the protein CASSFRGLGTSEAFF.

The chain carries TRBV7-2 and TRBJ2-1; TRBD2 aligns across 10 bases. The V gene end was trimmed by 1 base and the J gene end by 6 bases; junction bases not matched to a gene: 6. The CDR3 extends over 16 amino acids. CDR1 and CDR2 from the germline V gene are SGHTA and FQGNSA. In nucleotides, the CDR3 is TGTGCCAGCAGCTTAGTTTCTAGCGGGGGCTCCAATGAGCAGTTCTTC. Residues: CASSLVSSGGSNEQFF.

The CDR3 region is CASSPPGGSTGELFF. The CDR3 DNA reads as TGTGCCAGCTCACCGCCCGGGGGTAGCACCGGGGAGCTGTTTTTT. The J gene is TRBJ2-2, the V gene TRBV18; D possibly corresponds to TRBD2 (6 bases). Germline V gene sequence: CDR1 KGHSH, CDR2 LQKENI. The germline V and J ends were trimmed by 3 bases and 4 bases, with 12 bases remaining between them. The CDR3 is 15 residues long.

The V and J genes are TRBV9 and TRBJ2-1; weak D call: TRBD1 (5 bases). Germline-derived CDR1 and CDR2 are SGDLS and YYNGEE. Trimming pared 4 bases from V and 7 bases from J, leaving 15 bases between. CDR3 length: 14 residues. CDR3 region: CASSLGSAGNEQFF. DNA of the CDR3: TGTGCCAGCAGCTTGGGGTCCGCAGGGAATGAGCAGTTCTTC.

The genes are TRBV28 and TRBJ2-4, with D maybe TRBD2 (5 bases). V lost 7 bases and J 6 bases, leaving 10 bases between the germline ends. Per the germline V gene, CDR1 is MDHEN and CDR2 is SYDVKM. This CDR3 has 12 residues. The CDR3 DNA reads as TGTGCCAGCAACCCCGGGATAAACATTCAGTACTTC. Translation: CASNPGINIQYF.

In its sample, this clone was seen once. This sequence joins TRBV7-2 and TRBJ1-1; 10 nucleotides line up with TRBD1. The germline V gene encodes CDR1 SGHTA and CDR2 FQGNSA. The ends lost 5 bases at V and 7 bases at J; junction bases unmatched: 13. The CDR3 consists of 16 residues. CDR3 bases: TGTGCCAGCAGCCCGAGGCGGACAGGGGGGCTGGGTGAAGCTTTCTTT. Protein product: CASSPRRTGGLGEAFF.

The chain employs TRBV28 and TRBJ2-2; D ambiguous. Trimming shortened V by 6 bases and J by 0 bases, and 5 bases separated the two germline ends. The CDR3 is made up of 13 amino acids. CDR1 is MDHEN and CDR2 is SYDVKM in the germline V gene. The CDR3 protein is CASSPSNTGELFF. The DNA of the CDR3 is TGTGCCAGCAGCCCATCGAACACCGGGGAGCTGTTTTTT.